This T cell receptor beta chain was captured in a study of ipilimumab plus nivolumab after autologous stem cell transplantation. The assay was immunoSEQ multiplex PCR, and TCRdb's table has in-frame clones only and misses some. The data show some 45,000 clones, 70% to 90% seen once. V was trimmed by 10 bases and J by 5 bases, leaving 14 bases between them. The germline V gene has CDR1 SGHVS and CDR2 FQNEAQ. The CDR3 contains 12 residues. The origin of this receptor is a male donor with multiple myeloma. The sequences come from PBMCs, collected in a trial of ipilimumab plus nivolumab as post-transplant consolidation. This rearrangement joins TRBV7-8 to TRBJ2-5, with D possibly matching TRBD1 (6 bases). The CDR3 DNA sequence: TGTGCCACTTTGGGGGCCAGGGAGACCCAGTACTTC. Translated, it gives CATLGARETQYF.